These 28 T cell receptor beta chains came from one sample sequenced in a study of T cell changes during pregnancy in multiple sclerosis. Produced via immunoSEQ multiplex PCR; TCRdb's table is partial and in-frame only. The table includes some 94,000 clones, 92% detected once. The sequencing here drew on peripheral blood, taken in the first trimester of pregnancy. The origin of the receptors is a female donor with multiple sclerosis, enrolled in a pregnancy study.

The CDR3 bases are TGTGCCAGCAGATTACAGGGGGCGGTAGCTGAAGCTTTCTTT. This sequence encodes CASRLQGAVAEAFF. The chain carries TRBV6-5 and TRBJ1-1, with 9 bases fitting TRBD1. Germline V CDR1 and CDR2: MNHEY, SVGAGI. V shed 6 bases, J shed 6 bases, and the junction held 8 bases outside the gene matches. CDR3 size: 14 residues.

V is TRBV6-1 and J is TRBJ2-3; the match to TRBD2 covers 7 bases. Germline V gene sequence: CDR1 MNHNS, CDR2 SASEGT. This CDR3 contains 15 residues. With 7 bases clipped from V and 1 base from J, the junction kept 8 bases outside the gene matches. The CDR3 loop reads CASTKGRVGTDTQYF. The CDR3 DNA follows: TGTGCCAGCACCAAGGGGAGGGTAGGCACAGATACGCAGTATTTT.

The CDR3 spells CASSPRGLQAFF. The DNA for the CDR3 is TGTGCCAGCAGCCCAAGGGGTCTCCAAGCTTTCTTT. The chain combines TRBV13 with TRBJ1-1; a weak D match, TRBD1 (5 bases). Germline V CDR1 and CDR2: PRHDT, FYEKMQ (reference sequence). The CDR3 runs to 12 residues. The V end was cut by 5 bases, the J end by 9 bases, with 13 bases between.

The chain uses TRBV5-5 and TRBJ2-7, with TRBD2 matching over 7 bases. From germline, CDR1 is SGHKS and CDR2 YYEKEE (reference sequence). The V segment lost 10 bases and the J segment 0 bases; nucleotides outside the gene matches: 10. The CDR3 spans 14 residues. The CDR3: CASGSGMSSYEQYF. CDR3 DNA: TGTGCCTCGGGGAGCGGGATGAGCTCCTACGAGCAGTACTTC.

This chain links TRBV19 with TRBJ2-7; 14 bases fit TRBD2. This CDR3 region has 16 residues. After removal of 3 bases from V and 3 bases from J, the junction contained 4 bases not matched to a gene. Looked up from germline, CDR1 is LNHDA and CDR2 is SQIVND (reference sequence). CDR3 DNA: TGTGCCAGTAGTATCCGGACTAGCGGGAGGATCTACGAGCAGTACTTC. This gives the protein CASSIRTSGRIYEQYF.

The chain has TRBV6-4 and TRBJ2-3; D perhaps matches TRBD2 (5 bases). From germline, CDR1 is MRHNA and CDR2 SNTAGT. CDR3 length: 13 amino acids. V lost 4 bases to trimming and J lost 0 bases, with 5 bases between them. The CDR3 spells CASSGGSTDTQYF. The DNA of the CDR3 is TGTGCCAGCAGTGGCGGGAGCACAGATACGCAGTATTTT.

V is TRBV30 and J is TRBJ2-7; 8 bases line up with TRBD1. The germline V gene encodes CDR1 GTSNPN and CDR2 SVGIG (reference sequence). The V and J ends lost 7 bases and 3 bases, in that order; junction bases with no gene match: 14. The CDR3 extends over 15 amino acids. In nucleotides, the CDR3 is TGTGCCTCCCAGGGGGCAAGGGGTTCGGGCTACGAGCAGTACTTC. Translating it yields CASQGARGSGYEQYF. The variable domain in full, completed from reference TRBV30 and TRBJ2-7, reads SQTIHQWPATLVQPVGSPLSLECTVEGTSNPNLYWYRQAAGRGLQLLFYSVGIGQISSEVPQNLSASRPQDRQFILSSKKLLLSDSGFYLCASQGARGSGYEQYFGPGTRLTVT.

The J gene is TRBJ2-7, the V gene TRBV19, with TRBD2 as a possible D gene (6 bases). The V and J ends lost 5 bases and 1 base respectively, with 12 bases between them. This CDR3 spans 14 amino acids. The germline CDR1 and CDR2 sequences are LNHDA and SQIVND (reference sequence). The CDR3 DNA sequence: TGTGCCAGTAGTTTCGACGGGACTTCCTACGAGCAGTACTTC. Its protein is CASSFDGTSYEQYF. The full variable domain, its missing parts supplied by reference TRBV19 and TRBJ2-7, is DGGITQSPKYLFRKEGQNVTLSCEQNLNHDAMYWYRQDPGQGLRLIYYSQIVNDFQKGDIAEGYSVSREKKESFPLTVTSAQKNPTAFYLCASSFDGTSYEQYFGPGTRLTVT.

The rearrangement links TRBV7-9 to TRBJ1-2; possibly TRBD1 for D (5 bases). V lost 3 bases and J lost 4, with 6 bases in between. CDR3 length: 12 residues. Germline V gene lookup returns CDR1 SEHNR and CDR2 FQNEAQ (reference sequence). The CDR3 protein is CASSLGGYGYTF. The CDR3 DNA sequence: TGTGCCAGCAGCTTGGGGGGCTATGGCTACACCTTC.

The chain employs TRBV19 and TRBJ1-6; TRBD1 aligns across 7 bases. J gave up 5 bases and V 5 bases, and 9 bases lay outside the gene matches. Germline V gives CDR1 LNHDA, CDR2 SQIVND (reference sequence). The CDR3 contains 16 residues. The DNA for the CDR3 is TGTGCCAGTAGTCTATCGACAGGGAGTAATAATTCACCCCTCCACTTT. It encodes CASSLSTGSNNSPLHF.

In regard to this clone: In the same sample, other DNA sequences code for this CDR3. CDR3 coding DNA: TGTGCCAGTAGTATTGGGCAGGGCAATGAGCAGTTCTTC. This translates into CASSIGQGNEQFF. The gene calls are TRBV19 and TRBJ2-1, with TRBD1 as a possible D gene (5 bases). Per the germline V gene, CDR1 is LNHDA and CDR2 is SQIVND (reference sequence). V was cut by 3 bases and J by 6 bases, with 9 bases left in between. This CDR3 comprises 13 residues.

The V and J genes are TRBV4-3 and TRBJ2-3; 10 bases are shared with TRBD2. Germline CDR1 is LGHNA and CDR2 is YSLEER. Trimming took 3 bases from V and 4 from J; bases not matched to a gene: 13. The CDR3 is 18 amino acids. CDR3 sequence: CASSHPPGASGSADTQYF. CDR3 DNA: TGCGCCAGCAGCCACCCCCCGGGGGCTAGCGGGAGTGCAGATACGCAGTATTTT.

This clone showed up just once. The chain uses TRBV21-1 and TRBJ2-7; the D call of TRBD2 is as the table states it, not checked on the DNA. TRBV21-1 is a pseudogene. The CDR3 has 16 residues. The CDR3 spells CASSKCFLAASYEQYF. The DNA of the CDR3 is TGTGCCAGCAGCAAATGCTTTCTAGCGGCGAGCTACGAGCAGTACTTC.

In nucleotides, the CDR3 is TGTGCCAGCAGCGTTACAGTGAACACTGAAGCTTTCTTT. Translated, it gives CASSVTVNTEAFF. This chain uses TRBV9 with TRBJ1-1, with no clear D. The CDR3 is made up of 13 amino acids. V was trimmed by 2 bases and J by 0 bases, leaving 5 bases between them. Germline assignment: CDR1 SGDLS and CDR2 YYNGEE.

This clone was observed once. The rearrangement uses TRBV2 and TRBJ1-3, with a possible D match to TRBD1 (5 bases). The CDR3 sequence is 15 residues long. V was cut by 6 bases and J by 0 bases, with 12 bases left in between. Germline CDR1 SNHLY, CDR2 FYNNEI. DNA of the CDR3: TGTGCCAGCAGGCAACAGGTCTCCTCTGGAAACACCATATATTTT. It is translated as CASRQQVSSGNTIYF. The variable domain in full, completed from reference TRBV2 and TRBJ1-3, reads EPEVTQTPSHQVTQMGQEVILRCVPISNHLYFYWYRQILGQKVEFLVSFYNNEISEKSEIFDDQFSVERPDGSNFTLKIRSTKLEDSAMYFCASRQQVSSGNTIYFGEGSWLTVV.

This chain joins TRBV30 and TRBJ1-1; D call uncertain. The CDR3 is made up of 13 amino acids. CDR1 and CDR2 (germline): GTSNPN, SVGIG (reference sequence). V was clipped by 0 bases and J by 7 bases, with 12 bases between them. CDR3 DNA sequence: TGTGCCTGGAGTGTATTTGGGAGCCGTGAAGCTTTCTTT. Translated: CAWSVFGSREAFF.

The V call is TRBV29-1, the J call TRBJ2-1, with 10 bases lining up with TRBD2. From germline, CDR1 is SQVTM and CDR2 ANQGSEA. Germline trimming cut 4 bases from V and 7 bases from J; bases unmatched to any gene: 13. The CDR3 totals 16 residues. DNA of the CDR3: TGCAGCGTTGTTAATTCCGGACTAGCGGTGAGGAATGAGCAGTTCTTC. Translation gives CSVVNSGLAVRNEQFF.

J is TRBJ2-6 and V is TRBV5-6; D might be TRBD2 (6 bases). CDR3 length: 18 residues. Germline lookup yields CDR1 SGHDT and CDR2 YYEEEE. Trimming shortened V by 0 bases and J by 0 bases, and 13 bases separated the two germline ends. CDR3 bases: TGTGCCAGCAGCTTGGTTTGGGGACTGCCCTCTGGGGCCAACGTCCTGACTTTC. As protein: CASSLVWGLPSGANVLTF.

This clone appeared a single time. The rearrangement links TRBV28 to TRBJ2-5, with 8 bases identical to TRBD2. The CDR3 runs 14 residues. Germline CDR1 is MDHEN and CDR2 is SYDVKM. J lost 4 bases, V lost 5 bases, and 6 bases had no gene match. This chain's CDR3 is CASSPSGGTETQYF. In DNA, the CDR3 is TGTGCCAGCAGTCCCTCGGGGGGGACAGAGACCCAGTACTTC.

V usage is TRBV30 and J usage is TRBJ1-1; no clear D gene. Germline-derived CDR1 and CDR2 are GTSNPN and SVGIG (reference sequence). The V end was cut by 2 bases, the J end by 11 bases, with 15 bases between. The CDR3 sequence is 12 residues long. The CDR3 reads CAWSPRVPRAFF. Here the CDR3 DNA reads TGTGCCTGGAGTCCTCGGGTCCCTCGGGCTTTCTTT. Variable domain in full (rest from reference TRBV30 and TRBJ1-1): SQTIHQWPATLVQPVGSPLSLECTVEGTSNPNLYWYRQAAGRGLQLLFYSVGIGQISSEVPQNLSASRPQDRQFILSSKKLLLSDSGFYLCAWSPRVPRAFFGQGTRLTVV.

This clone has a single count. The CDR3 spells CASSLYQGGTEAFF. CDR3 in DNA: TGTGCCAGCAGCTTATATCAGGGTGGCACTGAAGCTTTCTTT. This sequence joins TRBV11-2 and TRBJ1-1; possibly TRBD1 for D (5 bases). Germline values: CDR1 SGHAT, CDR2 FQNNGV. The CDR3 consists of 14 residues. V was trimmed by 2 bases and J by 4 bases, leaving 11 bases between them. Variable domain in full (rest from reference TRBV11-2 and TRBJ1-1): EAGVAQSPRYKIIEKRQSVAFWCNPISGHATLYWYQQILGQGPKLLIQFQNNGVVDDSQLPKDRFSAERLKGVDSTLKIQPAKLEDSAVYLCASSLYQGGTEAFFGQGTRLTVV.

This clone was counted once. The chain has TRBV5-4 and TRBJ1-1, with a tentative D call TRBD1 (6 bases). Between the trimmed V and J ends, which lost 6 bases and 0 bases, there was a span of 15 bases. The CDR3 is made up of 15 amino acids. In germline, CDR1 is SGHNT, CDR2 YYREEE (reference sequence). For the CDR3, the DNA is TGTGCCAGCACTGACACAGGGCTCATGAACACTGAAGCTTTCTTT. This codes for CASTDTGLMNTEAFF.

The chain's CDR3 is CAISEGTHLGYTF. CDR3 DNA sequence: TGTGCCATCAGTGAAGGGACACACCTTGGCTACACCTTC. The V and J genes are TRBV10-3 and TRBJ1-2; a weak D match, TRBD1 (6 bases). The germline CDR1 and CDR2 sequences are ENHRY and SYGVKD. Trimming cost V 3 bases and J 7 bases, with 12 bases left between them. CDR3 length: 13 amino acids.

The CDR3 sequence is CASRLSGRLYEQFF. The CDR3 DNA follows: TGTGCCAGTCGACTTAGCGGGAGATTATATGAGCAGTTCTTC. The chain combines TRBV6-5 with TRBJ2-1; 9 nucleotides agree with TRBD2. With V trimmed by 9 bases and J by 8 bases, 11 bases remained unmatched. The CDR3 is made up of 14 amino acids. CDR1 MNHEY and CDR2 SVGAGI come from the germline V gene.

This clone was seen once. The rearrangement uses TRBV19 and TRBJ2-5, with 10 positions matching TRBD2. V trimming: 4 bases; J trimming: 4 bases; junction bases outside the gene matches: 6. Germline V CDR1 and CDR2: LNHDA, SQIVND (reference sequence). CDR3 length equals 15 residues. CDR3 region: CASSRSGRALETQYF. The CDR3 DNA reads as TGTGCCAGTAGTAGAAGCGGGAGGGCCCTAGAGACCCAGTACTTC.

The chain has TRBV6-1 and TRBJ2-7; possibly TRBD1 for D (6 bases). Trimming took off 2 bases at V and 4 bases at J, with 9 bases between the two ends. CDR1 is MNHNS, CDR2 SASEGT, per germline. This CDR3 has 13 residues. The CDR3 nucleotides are TGTGCCAGCAGTGAAAGGGGGAGTTACGAGCAGTACTTC. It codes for CASSERGSYEQYF.

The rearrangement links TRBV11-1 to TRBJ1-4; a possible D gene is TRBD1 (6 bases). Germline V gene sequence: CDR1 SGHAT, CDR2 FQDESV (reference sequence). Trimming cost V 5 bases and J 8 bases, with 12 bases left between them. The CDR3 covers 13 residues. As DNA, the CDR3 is TGTGCCAGCAGCGCCGGGGACAAGGAAAAACTGTTTTTT. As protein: CASSAGDKEKLFF. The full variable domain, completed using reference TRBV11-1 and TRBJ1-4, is EAEVAQSPRYKITEKSQAVAFWCDPISGHATLYWYRQILGQGPELLVQFQDESVVDDSQLPKDRFSAERLKGVDSTLKIQPAELGDSAMYLCASSAGDKEKLFFGSGTQLSVL.

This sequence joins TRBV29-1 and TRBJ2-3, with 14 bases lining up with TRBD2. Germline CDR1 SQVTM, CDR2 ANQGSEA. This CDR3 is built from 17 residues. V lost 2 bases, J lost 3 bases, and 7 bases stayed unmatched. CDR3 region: CSVELLTSGRVTDTQYF. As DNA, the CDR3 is TGCAGCGTTGAATTACTGACTAGCGGGAGGGTAACAGATACGCAGTATTTT.